This TCR beta chain is from a study of blood T cell repertoires in COVID-19. Study as a whole: The samples span acute and convalescent COVID-19 from the United States, Italy and Spain. PBMCs, B-cell-depleted T cells, or T cells were the source of the cDNA or gDNA that made up the material.

Authors' analysis steps: Nucleated cell counts were estimated from reference gene primer amplification. Data came from immunoSEQ multiplex PCR; TCRdb stores just in-frame clones and leaves some out. The V and J calls and the clone size are those of that table, but D and trimming were determined from the DNA. The sample shows some 96,000 clones, less than 90% of them seen only once. The sample comprised peripheral blood. The clonotype was recovered from a man under 40 in a cohort sampled during active COVID-19.

The CDR3 DNA sequence: TGCGCCAGCAGCTTGGCGGGACAGGGGGCCTCCTATAATTCACCCCTCCACTTT. This translates into CASSLAGQGASYNSPLHF. The rearrangement joins TRBV5-1 to TRBJ1-6; 12 bases are shared with TRBD1. Germline V gene data show CDR1 as SGHRS and CDR2 as YFSETQ. J lost 0 bases, V lost 0 bases, and 1 base had no gene match. There are 18 residues in the CDR3. The full variable domain, in which reference TRBV5-1 and TRBJ1-6 provide the parts outside the CDR3, is KAGVTQTPRYLIKTRGQQVTLSCSPISGHRSVSWYQQTPGQGLQFLFEYFSETQRNKGNFPGRFSGRQFSNSRSEMNVSTLELGDSALYLCASSLAGQGASYNSPLHFGNGTRLTVT.